Below, 5 T cell receptor beta chains from the same sample are listed, as sequenced in a study of CD8 T cells in ankylosing spondylitis. TCRdb used MiXCR to reprocess the 5' RACE reads, holding one entry per CDR3 protein. Among 35,000 to 50,000 distinct CDR3 sequences listed, less than 4% were seen once. Source material: blood, either unsorted or a sorted T cell fraction (not recorded which). Receptors were obtained from a male donor with ankylosing spondylitis or in good health (not recorded which).

This clonotype was observed at least ten times. V usage is TRBV9 and J usage is TRBJ1-1, with D unclear. Germline V gene lookup returns CDR1 SGDLS and CDR2 YYNGEE. Trimming shortened V by 4 bases and J by 0 bases, and 13 bases separated the two germline ends. The length of the CDR3 is 15 residues. The CDR3 DNA reads TGTGCCAGCAGCCCTTTAGGCATTTTGAACACTGAAGCTTTCTTT. Encoded protein: CASSPLGILNTEAFF.

The sample holds many counts of this clonotype. The chain recombines TRBV9 with TRBJ2-3; D is perhaps TRBD2 (5 bases). V lost 0 bases and J 0 bases, leaving 11 bases between the germline ends. The CDR3 has 16 residues. Germline V gene data show CDR1 as SGDLS and CDR2 as YYNGEE. DNA of the CDR3: TGTGCCAGCAGCGTAGCCGCGGGTGTTAGCACAGATACGCAGTATTTT. This encodes CASSVAAGVSTDTQYF.

This clonotype came up many times. The V gene is TRBV9, the J gene TRBJ1-1; TRBD1 aligns across 7 bases. There are 15 residues in the CDR3. The junction had 6 bases not matched to a gene; V was cut back by 0 bases and J by 4 bases. From germline, CDR1 is SGDLS and CDR2 YYNGEE. The CDR3 is CASSVAAQGSTEAFF. Written as DNA, the CDR3 is TGTGCCAGCAGCGTAGCTGCACAGGGGAGCACTGAAGCTTTCTTT.

Many counts were recorded for this clonotype. The chain is built from TRBV9 and TRBJ2-2, with no clear D. V lost 0 bases and J lost 6, with 9 bases in between. From germline, CDR1 is SGDLS and CDR2 YYNGEE. This CDR3 comprises 14 residues. The CDR3 DNA is TGTGCCAGCAGCGTAGCCGGTGACTCCGGGGAGCTGTTTTTT. Encoded protein: CASSVAGDSGELFF.

This clonotype was picked up many times. The rearrangement uses TRBV9 and TRBJ1-1; weak D call: TRBD1 (5 bases). The CDR3 loop spans 14 amino acids. The V gene's germline CDR1 is SGDLS and CDR2 YYNGEE. V lost 2 bases to trimming and J lost 4 bases, with 12 bases between them. CDR3 loop: CASSVGWQGTEAFF. The CDR3 DNA is TGTGCCAGCAGCGTCGGCTGGCAGGGCACTGAAGCTTTCTTT.